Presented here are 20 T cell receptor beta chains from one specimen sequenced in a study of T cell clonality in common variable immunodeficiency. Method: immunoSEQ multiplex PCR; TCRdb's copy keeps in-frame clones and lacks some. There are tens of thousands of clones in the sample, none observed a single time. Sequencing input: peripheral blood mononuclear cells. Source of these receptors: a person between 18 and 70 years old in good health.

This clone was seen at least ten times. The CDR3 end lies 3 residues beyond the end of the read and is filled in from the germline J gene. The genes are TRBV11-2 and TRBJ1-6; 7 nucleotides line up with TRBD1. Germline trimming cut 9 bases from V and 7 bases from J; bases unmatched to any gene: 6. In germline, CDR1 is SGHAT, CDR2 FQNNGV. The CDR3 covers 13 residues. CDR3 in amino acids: CASKGQNNSPLHF. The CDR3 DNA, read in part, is TGTGCCAGTAAGGGACAGAACAATTCACCC.

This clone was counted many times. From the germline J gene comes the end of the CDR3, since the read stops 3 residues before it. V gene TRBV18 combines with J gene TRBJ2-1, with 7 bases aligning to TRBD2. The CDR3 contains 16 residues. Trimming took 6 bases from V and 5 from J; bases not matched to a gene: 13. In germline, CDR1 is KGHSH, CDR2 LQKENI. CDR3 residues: CASSPIMGTNNNEQFF. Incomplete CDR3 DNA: TGTGCCAGCTCTCCTATAATGGGGACTAACAACAATGAG.

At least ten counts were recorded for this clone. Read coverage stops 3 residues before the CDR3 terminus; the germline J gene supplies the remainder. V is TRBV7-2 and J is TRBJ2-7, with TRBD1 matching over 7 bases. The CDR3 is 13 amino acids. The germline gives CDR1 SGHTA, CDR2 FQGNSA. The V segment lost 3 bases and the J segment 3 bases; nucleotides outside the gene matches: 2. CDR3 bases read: TGTGCCAGCAGCTTTGACAGGGACTACGAG. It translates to CASSFDRDYE. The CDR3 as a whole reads CASSFDRDYEQYF.

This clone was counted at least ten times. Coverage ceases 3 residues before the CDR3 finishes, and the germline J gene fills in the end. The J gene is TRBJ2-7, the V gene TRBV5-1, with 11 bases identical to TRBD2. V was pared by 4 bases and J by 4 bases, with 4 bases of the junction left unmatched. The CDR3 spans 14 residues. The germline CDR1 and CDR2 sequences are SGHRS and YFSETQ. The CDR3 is CASSPGLAVYEQYF. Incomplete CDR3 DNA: TGCGCCAGCAGCCCGGGACTAGCGGTGTACGAG.

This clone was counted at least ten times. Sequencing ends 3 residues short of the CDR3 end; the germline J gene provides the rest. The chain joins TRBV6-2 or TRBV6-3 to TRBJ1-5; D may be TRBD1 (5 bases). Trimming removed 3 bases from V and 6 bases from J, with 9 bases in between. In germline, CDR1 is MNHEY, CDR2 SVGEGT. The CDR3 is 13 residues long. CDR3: CASSYPGVQPQHF. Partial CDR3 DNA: TGTGCCAGCAGTTATCCGGGGGTTCAGCCC.

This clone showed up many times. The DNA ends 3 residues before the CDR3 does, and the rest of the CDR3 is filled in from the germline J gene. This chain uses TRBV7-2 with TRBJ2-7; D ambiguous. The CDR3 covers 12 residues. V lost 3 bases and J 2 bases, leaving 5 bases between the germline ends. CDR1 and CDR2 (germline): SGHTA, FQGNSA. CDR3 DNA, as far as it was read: TGTGCCAGCAGCTTTCTAGCCTACGAG. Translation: CASSFLAYE. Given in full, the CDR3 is CASSFLAYEQYF.

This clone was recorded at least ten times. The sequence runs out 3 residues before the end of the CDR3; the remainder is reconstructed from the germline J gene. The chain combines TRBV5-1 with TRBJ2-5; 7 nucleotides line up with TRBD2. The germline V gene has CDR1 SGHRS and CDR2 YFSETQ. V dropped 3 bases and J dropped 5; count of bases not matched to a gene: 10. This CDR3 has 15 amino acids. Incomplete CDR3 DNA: TGCGCCAGCAGCTCCGGGACTACCTACCCCGAGACC. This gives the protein CASSSGTTYPET. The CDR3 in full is CASSSGTTYPETQYF.

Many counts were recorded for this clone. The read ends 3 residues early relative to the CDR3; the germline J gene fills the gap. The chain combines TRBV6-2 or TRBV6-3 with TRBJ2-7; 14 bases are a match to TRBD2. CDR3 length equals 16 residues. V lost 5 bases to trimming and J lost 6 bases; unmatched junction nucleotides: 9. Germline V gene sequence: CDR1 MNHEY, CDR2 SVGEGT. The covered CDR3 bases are TGTGCCAGCAGTCAGGGACTAGCGGGAGCTGTAAGCGAG. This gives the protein CASSQGLAGAVSE. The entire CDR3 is CASSQGLAGAVSEQYF.

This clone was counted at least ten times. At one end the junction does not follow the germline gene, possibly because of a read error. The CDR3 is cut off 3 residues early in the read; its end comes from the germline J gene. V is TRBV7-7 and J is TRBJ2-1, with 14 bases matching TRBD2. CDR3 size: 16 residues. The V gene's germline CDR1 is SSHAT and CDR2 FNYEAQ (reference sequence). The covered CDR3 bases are TGTGCTAGCAGCTTTGGACTAGCGGGAGGTATTAATGAG. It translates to CASSFGLAGGINE. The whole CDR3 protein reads CASSFGLAGGINEQFF.

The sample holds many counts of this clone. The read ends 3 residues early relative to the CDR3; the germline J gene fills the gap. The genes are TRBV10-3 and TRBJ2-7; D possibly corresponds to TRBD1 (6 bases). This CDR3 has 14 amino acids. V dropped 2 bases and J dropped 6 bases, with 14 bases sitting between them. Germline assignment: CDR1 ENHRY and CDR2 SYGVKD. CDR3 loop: CAISETQGNGEQYF. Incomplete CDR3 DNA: TGTGCCATCAGTGAGACACAGGGAAATGGCGAG.

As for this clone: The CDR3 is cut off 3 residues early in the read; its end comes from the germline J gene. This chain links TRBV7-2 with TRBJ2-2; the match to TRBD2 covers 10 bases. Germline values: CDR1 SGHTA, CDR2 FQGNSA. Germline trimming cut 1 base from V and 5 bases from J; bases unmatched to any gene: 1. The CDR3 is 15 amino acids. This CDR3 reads CASSLVSGRTGELFF. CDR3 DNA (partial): TGTGCCAGCAGCTTAGTTAGCGGGAGGACCGGGGAG.

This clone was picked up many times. The CDR3 region is CAISESIWTGKSRGEQYF. The part of the CDR3 DNA that was read is TGTGCCATCAGTGAGTCTATCTGGACAGGGAAGTCAAGAGGCGAG. The rearrangement uses TRBV10-3 and TRBJ2-7, with 8 bases fitting TRBD1. The read stops 3 residues short of the end of the CDR3; the missing end is completed from the germline J gene. Germline V gene lookup returns CDR1 ENHRY and CDR2 SYGVKD. The CDR3 sequence is 18 residues long. V shed 0 bases, J shed 6 bases, and the junction held 16 bases outside the gene matches.

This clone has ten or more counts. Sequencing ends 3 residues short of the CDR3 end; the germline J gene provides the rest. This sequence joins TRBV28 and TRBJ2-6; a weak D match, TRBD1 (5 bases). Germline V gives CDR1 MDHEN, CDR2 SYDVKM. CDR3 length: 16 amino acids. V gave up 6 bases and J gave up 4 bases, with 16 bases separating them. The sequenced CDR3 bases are TGTGCCAGCAGCCTCTTGTCGACAGCCGGGGCCAACGTC. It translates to CASSLLSTAGANV. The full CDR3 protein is CASSLLSTAGANVLTF.

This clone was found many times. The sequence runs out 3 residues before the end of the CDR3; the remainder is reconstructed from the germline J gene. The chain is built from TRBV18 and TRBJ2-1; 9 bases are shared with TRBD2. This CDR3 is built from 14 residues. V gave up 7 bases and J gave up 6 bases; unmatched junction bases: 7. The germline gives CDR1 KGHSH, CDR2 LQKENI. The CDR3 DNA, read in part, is TGTGCCAGCTTTAGCGGGAGTGGGGGCAATGAG. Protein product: CASFSGSGGNE. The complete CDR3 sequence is CASFSGSGGNEQFF.

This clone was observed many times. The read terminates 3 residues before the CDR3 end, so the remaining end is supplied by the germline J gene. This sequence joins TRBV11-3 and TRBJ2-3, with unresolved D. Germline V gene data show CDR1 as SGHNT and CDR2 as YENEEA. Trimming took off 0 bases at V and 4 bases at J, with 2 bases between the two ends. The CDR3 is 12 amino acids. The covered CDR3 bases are TGTGCCAGCAGCTTAGACGCAGATACG. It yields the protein CASSLDADT. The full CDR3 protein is CASSLDADTQYF.

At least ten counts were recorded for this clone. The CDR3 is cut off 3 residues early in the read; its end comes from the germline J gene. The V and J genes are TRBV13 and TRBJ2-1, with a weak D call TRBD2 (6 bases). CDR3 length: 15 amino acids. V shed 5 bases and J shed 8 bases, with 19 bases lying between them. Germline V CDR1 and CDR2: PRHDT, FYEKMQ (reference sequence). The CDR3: CASSATGNPSDEQFF. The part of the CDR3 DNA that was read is TGTGCCAGCAGCGCAACTGGGAACCCTAGCGATGAG.

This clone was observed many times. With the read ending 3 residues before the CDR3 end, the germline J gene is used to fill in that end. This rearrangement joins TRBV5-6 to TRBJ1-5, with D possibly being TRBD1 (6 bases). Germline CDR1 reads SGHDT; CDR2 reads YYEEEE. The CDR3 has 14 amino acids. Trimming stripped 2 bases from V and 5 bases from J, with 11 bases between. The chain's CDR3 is CASSLPGADQPQHF. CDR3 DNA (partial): TGTGCCAGCAGCTTACCAGGGGCTGATCAGCCC.

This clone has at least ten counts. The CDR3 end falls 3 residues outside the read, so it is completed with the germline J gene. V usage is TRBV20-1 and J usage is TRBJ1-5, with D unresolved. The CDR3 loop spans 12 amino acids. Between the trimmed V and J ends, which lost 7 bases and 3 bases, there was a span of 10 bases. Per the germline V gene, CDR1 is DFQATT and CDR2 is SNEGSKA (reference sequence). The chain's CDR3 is CSVRRINQPQHF. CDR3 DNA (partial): TGCAGTGTTCGGCGGATCAATCAGCCC.

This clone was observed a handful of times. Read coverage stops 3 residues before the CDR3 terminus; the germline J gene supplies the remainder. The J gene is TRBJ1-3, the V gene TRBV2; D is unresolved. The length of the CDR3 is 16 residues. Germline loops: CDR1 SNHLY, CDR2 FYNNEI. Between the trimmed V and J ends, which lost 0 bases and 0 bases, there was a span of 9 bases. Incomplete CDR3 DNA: TGTGCCAGCAGTGAAGCAAGGCTGCTCTCTGGAAACACC. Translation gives CASSEARLLSGNT. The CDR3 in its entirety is CASSEARLLSGNTIYF.

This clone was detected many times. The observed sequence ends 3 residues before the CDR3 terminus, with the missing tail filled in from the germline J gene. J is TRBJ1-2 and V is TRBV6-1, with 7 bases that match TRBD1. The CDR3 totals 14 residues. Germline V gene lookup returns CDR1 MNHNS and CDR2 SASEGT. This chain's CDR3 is CASSAMGDRRGYTF. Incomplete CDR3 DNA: TGTGCCAGCAGTGCCATGGGGGACAGAAGGGGC.